The sequence of this T cell receptor beta chain was determined in a study of T cell repertoires in cytomegalovirus infection (dated by TCRdb to the late 2010s). Looking at the study overall: Donor HLA type was relevant to the analysis, because carriage of CMV infection together with the matching HLA type was indicated by public TCR beta signatures.

Sequencing instrument: Illumina HiSeq 1500. The public sequencing data were trimmed at Q25 with fastp and processed into clonotypes with MiXCR by TCRdb, which kept only in-frame beta chains. Entries that share a CDR3 protein sequence are merged under the most common genes and DNA. A total of some 700,000 distinct CDR3 sequences appear in this sample, 35% to 45% of them only once. The ten top clones hold about 2.8% of the sample. The CDR3 starts with the cysteine, ends with the phenylalanine, and has 14 residues. Here the CDR3 DNA is all that survives: 42 bases in frame from base 1. V lost 3 bases and J lost 6 bases, and the count of bases not matched to a germline gene is 2. CDR1 and CDR2 are read off the germline V gene (reference sequence) as LNHDA and SQIVND. Study-wide findings and limitations: The ex vivo response was dominated by HLA-C-restricted CMV-specific TCR beta clonotypes, and the single most frequent clonotype in two of eight donors was supplied by these HLA-C-restricted clonotypes. In both this cohort and an independent cohort of 352 donors, the cumulative frequency of public TCR beta family members distinguished carriers of CMV infection plus the relevant HLA type.

This clonotype was seen a handful of times. It has no known antigen specificity. No base qualities exist here, and no much larger clone lies one base off it. The TCR originated in a human donor in good health (CMV status not recorded). Some clones in this sample may be carry-over from other donors' samples. The sample taken for sequencing was PBMCs. The V and J genes are TRBV19 and TRBJ1-6; 7 bases in the junction line up with TRBD1. The CDR3 reads as follows: CASSMSGGNSPLHF. The nucleotide sequence reads TGTGCCAGTAGTATGTCAGGGGGTAATTCACCCCTCCACTTT. This CDR3, with the reference TRBV19 and TRBJ1-6 proteins standing in past its ends, gives the full variable domain DGGITQSPKYLFRKEGQNVTLSCEQNLNHDAMYWYRQDPGQGLRLIYYSQIVNDFQKGDIAEGYSVSREKKESFPLTVTSAQKNPTAFYLCASSMSGGNSPLHFGNGTRLTVT.